This T cell receptor (beta chain) was sequenced for a study of T cells in Graves' hyperthyroidism and ophthalmopathy. Many counts were recorded for this clonotype. Losses at the gene ends were 6 bases for V and 1 base for J; bases not matched to a gene: 6. CDR3 size: 15 residues. CDR1 is SGHVS and CDR2 is FQNEAQ in the germline V gene. From approximately 9.1 ml of fresh peripheral blood, PBMCs were isolated. TCR beta CDR3 regions were amplified from RNA. Researchers ran a first-round RT-PCR on the TCR CDR3 using the HTBI primer set. MiXCR was run by TCRdb on the multiplex PCR reads, yielding one entry per CDR3 protein. The sample includes some 340,000 distinct CDR3 sequences, about 13% seen only once; the top ten take 34%.

The rearrangement links TRBV7-8 to TRBJ2-3, with 8 nucleotides matching TRBD2. The TCR originated in a woman aged 40-49 years with Graves' ophthalmopathy. Input material: blood. This chain's CDR3 is CASRQERGRTDTQYF. The CDR3, as DNA: TGTGCCAGCAGACAAGAGCGGGGGCGCACAGATACGCAGTATTTT.